The clone carrying this T cell receptor beta chain was seen a handful of times. Its specificity is not known. This sample is drawn from a study of T-cell memory formation after mild COVID-19. Study at large: Largely, TCR clusters stayed within a single donor. Overall study results and limits: Most CD4+ clones that shrank were in CM and EM, while CD8+ ones turned up in EMRA. The appearance of some responding clones in pre-infection memory suggested that cross-reactive memory joined.

The V gene's germline CDR1 is SGHRS and CDR2 YFSETQ. The CDR3 covers 18 residues. Losses at the gene ends were 7 bases for V and 2 bases for J; bases not matched to a gene: 20. The TCR alpha and TCR beta cDNA libraries, bearing sample barcodes and UMIs, were generated by 5'RACE using constant-segment primers. TCRdb used MiXCR to reprocess the 5' RACE reads, holding one entry per CDR3 protein. The sample yields 350,000 to 450,000 distinct CDR3 sequences, approximately 25% seen once. The chain uses TRBV5-1 and TRBJ2-5; the match to TRBD1 covers 7 bases. Sample: PBMCs or a T cell subset sorted from them (not recorded which). The sequence was obtained from an adult woman who had mild COVID-19 (a few samples of this study predate the infection). Cell type and time point are not known. The CDR3 nucleotides read TGCGCCAGCGACAGGACAGGCCAGGGTACTGGTTCGCAAGAGACCCAGTACTTC. Protein: CASDRTGQGTGSQETQYF.